The entry that follows covers one TCR beta chain sequence. This entry comes from a study of cytomegalovirus exposure and HLA in healthy donors. Amplification used 60 Vbeta primers and 13 Jbeta primers. The protocol was immunoSEQ multiplex PCR, while the TCRdb copy is restricted to in-frame clones and leaves out a portion. This sample carries about 120,000 clones, 81% of them seen once, and the ten largest clones take around 2.3%. This clonotype was obtained from a middle-aged woman in good health and CMV-seronegative. The material sequenced was PBMCs.

CDR3 coding DNA: TGTGCCAGTAGTATAGATCCCTACCGAGGAAACACCATATATTTT. Its translation is CASSIDPYRGNTIYF. The chain carries TRBV19 and TRBJ1-3; D unclear. Trimming took 0 bases from V and 4 from J, leaving 10 bases between them. Per the germline V gene, CDR1 is LNHDA and CDR2 is SQIVND (reference sequence). The CDR3 is made up of 15 amino acids.